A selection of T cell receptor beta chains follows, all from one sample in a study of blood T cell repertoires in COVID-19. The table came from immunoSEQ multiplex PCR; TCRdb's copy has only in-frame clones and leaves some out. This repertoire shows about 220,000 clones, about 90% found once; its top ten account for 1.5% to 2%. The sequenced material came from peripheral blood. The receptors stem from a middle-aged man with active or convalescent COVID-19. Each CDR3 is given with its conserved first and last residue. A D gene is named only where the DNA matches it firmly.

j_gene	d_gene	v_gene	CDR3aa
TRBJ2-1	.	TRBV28	CASSSIRDKQFF
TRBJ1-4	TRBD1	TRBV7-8	CASSPRAGTGSEKLFF
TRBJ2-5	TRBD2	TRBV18	CASSPTSGGETQYF
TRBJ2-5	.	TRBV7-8	CASSLAGQYQETQYF
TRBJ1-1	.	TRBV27	CASSLSRGLGTEAFF
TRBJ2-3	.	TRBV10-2	CATESPPVDTQYF
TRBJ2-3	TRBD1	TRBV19	CASSSPGQRTDTQYF
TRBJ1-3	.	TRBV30	CAWSTGSSGNTIYF
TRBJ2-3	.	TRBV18	CASSPGGDGGTQYF
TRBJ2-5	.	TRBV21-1	CASTSQETQYF
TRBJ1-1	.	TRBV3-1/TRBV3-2	CASSQGVEGTEAFF
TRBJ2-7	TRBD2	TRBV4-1	CASSQGSDSGFYEQYF
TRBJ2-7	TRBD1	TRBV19	CASSANRGYEQYF
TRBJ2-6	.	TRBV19	CASSTAHRAGANVLTF
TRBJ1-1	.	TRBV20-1	CSASKRADTEAFF
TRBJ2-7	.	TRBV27	CASSLGGTEQYF
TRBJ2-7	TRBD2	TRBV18	CASSPLGLDFSYEQYF
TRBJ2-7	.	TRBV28	CASSLEGKDYEQYF
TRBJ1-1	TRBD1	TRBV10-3	CAIKVGTASTEAFF
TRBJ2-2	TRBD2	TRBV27	CASSFGPGRAGGTGELFF
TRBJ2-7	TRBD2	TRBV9	CASSAGLAGEIEQYF
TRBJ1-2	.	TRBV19	CASSIDLSGYTF
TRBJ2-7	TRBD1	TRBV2	CASKRDSAYEQYF
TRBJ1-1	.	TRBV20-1	CSARDLEAFF
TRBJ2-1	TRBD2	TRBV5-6	CASSSVGLAANEQFF
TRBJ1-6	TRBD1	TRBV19	CASSRDRGFYNSPLHF
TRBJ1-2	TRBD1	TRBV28	CASKTGVIYGYTF
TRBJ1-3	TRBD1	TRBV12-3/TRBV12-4	CASTDRGGNTIYF
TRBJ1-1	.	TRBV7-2	CASSLGSQTGTEAFF
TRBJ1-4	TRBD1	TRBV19	CASSIAPQGREKLFF
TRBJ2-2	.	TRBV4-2	CASSQPLENTGELFF
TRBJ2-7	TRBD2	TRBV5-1	CASSSGNPGLAGVVYEQYF
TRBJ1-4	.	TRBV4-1	CASSQGGVATNEKLFF
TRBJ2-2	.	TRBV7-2	CASSRRVPGELFF
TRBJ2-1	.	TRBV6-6	CASSSRGSYNEQFF
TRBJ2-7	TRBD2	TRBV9	CASSSQGGGGSYEQYF
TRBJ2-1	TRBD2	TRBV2	CASSVAAGGLEQFF
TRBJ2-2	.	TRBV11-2	CASSLFPGVTGELFF
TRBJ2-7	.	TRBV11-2	CASSFGRGTYEQYF
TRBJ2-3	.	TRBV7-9	CASSFRDNPTDTQYF
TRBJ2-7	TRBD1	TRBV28	CASCPPGQGSYEQYF
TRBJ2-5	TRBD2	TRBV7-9	CASSPTSGGGTETQYF
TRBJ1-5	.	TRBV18	CASSPAGGNQPQHF
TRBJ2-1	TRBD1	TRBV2	CASRKGPGGSGGEQFF